This T cell receptor (beta chain) was sequenced for a study of shared clonotypes between healthy human individuals (dated by TCRdb to 2018 to 2021). Study-wide context: Three men and two women, aged 18 to 49 years, made up the cohort. To increase sequencing depth and limit assay-specific biases, different laboratories used diverse techniques to prepare libraries and sequence TCR repertoires. The study deeply sequenced blood TCR repertoires of five healthy adults to estimate repertoire size and the extent of clonotype sharing between individuals. For each donor, CD4 naive and CD4 memory were each given three plates, CD8 naive was given two plates, and CD8 memory was given one plate. Between about 0.94 and 8.9 billion PBMCs per donor were obtained by leukapheresis.

Using the deep immunoSEQ assay, TCR CDR3 regions were amplified from genomic DNA by multiplex PCR. Genomic DNA extracted from each cell subset was distributed evenly over all wells of several immunoSEQ 96-well plates, and each plate served as one replicate. For sorted subsets, about 200 ng genomic DNA, equal to 25,000 to 35,000 T cell genomes, was loaded into each replicate PCR. Purified libraries were measured with a Qubit 3.0 fluorometer, size-checked on a Bioanalyzer 2100, and measured again with the KAPA Library Quantification kit. A separate single-read 150-cycle Illumina NextSeq 550 flow cell was used to sequence each immunoSEQ 96-well plate. As for the original processing: The immunoSEQ output contained only junctional sequences without quality scores, so filtering could not match that applied to full-length reads. Sequences were annotated with PyIR, a Python wrapper for IgBLAST v1.9, and V/J genes and CDR3 were assigned using IMGT germline references. Reads were filtered out if the reads had weak V/J assignments (E-value above 1e-6), no CDR3, stop codons, out-of-frame junctions, or ambiguous translated residues. V3J clonotypes were defined as sequences sharing an identical inferred V gene, J gene, and CDR3 amino acid sequence. Percentage overlap between repertoires was computed as shared unique clonotypes divided by the size of the smaller repertoire. Repertoire richness was assessed with RTK rarefaction, the Chao1 estimator, and Recon v2.1 estimates of unobserved clonotypes. Generation probabilities for all TCRbeta clonotypes obtained by the gDNA method from a few donors were computed using OLGA. TCRdb took over this immuneACCESS table, retaining in-frame rearrangements with V and J assigned. Such tables are incomplete; in checked studies, under half of the missing clones stem from an unresolved V gene, and the remainder is unexplained. V, J and clone size are taken as reported in that table, and D and trimming were inferred from the DNA itself. The table for this sample lists some 2.1 million clones; around 93% of them were counted only once. Approximately 1.7% of the sample goes to the ten largest clones.

This clone was recorded once. It has no known antigen specificity. Qualities for individual bases were not recorded, and no much larger clone is one base off. Study-level results and caveats: The genetic and exposure-history diversity represented was limited by the small number of donors. Sharing across a few donors was observed for roughly 5% of naive CD4, around 3.5% of naive CD8, about 2.3% of memory CD4, and around 0.42% of memory CD8 clonotypes. Sampling was limited to blood, and TCR repertoires in tissue likely differ from TCR repertoires in blood. Larger estimated clonotype richness was generally found for naive subsets than for memory subsets. Based on pairwise subsampling, the degree of clonotype sharing among donors was expected to be affected by sequencing depth. Compared with non-shared clonotypes, the clonotypes found in all four sorted-subset donors had higher generation probabilities. Incomplete sequencing was indicated by rarefaction of sorted-subset datasets, despite the large sequencing depth.

V is reduced by 2 bases and J by 8 bases, leaving a spacing of 16 bases between them. The CDR3 sequence holds 14 residues, the cysteine and phenylalanine included. The retained sequence is limited to the CDR3, 42 bases, with the frame set at the first base. The germline V gene (reference sequence) provides CDR1 SGHNT and CDR2 YYREEE. CD8 naive samples were CD45RO-negative cells positively selected for CCR7, giving a CD45RA+CCR7+ population that excluded TemRA cells. Donors were healthy HIV-negative adults with no recently reported acute infections or vaccinations. Only Caucasian adults living in Nashville, Tennessee, USA were represented among the donors. Blood was collected by leukapheresis, and PBMCs were isolated by Ficoll-Histopaque density gradient centrifugation and then cryopreserved in liquid nitrogen vapor phase. Purity and quantity of every magnetically sorted T cell population were checked by analytical flow cytometry. Genomic DNA was isolated from each sorted fraction and quantified by UV absorbance on a Nanodrop 2000c.

This sequence originates from a man aged 18 to 29 in good health. Some clones in this sample may be carry-over from other donors' samples. The chain is encoded by TRBV5-4 joined to TRBJ1-2; the D gene identity is not certain. Sequenced material: naive CD8+ T cells from PBMCs. The cell subset or site label here, explained by the study, means: CD45RA+CCR7+. The DNA sequence is TGTGCCAGCAGCTTAGAGGTTGACCCCGAGGGCTACACCTTC. Translated, this gives CASSLEVDPEGYTF.